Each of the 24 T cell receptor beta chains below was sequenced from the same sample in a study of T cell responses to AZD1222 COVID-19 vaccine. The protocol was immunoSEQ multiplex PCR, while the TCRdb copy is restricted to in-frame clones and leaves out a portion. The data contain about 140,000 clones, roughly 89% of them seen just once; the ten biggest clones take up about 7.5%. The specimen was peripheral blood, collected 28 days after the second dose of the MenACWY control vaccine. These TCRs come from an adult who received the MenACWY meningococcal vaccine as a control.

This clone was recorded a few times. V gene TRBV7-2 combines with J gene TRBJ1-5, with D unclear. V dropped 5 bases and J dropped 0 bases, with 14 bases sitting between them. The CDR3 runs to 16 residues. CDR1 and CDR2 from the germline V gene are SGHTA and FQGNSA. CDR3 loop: CASSPRRGNSNQPQHF. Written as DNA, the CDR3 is TGTGCCAGCAGCCCGAGGCGGGGAAATAGCAATCAGCCCCAGCATTTT. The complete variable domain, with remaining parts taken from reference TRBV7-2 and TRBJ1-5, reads GAGVSQSPSNKVTEKGKDVELRCDPISGHTALYWYRQSLGQGLEFLIYFQGNSAPDKSGLPSDRFSAERTGGSVSTLTIQRTQQEDSAVYLCASSPRRGNSNQPQHFGDGTRLSIL.

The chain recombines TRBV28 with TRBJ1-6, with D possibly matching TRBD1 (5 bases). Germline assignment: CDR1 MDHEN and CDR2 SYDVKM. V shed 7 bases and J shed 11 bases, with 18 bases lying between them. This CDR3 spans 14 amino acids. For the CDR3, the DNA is TGTGCCAGCAAGACCGGGGGGATAAGGACACCCCTCCACTTT. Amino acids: CASKTGGIRTPLHF.

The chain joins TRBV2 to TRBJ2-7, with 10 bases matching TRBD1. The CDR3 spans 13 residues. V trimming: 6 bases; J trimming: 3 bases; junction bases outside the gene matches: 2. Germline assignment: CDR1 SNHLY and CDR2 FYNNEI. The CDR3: CASRRTGGYEQYF. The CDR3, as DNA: TGTGCCAGCAGGAGGACAGGGGGCTACGAGCAGTACTTC.

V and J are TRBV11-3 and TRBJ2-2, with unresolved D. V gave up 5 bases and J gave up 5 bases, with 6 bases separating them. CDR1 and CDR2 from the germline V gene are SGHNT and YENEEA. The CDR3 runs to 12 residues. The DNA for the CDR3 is TGTGCCAGCAGCCCTGATACCGGGGAGCTGTTTTTT. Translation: CASSPDTGELFF.

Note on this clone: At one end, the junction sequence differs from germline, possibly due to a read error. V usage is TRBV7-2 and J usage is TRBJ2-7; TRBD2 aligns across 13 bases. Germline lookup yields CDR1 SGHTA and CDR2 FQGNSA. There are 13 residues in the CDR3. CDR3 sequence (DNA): TGTGCCAGCAGCTTAGCAACTAGCGGGAGGGGAAATTTC. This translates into CASSLATSGRGNF. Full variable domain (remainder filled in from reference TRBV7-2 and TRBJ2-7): GAGVSQSPSNKVTEKGKDVELRCDPISGHTALYWYRQSLGQGLEFLIYFQGNSAPDKSGLPSDRFSAERTGGSVSTLTIQRTQQEDSAVYLCASSLATSGRGNFGPGTRLTVT.

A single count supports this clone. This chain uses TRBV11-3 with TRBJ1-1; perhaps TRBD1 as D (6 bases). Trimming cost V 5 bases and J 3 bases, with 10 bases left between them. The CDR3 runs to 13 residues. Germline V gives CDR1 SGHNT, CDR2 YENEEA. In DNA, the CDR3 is TGTGCCAGCAGCCTAGGGGGGGACACTGAAGCTTTCTTT. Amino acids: CASSLGGDTEAFF.

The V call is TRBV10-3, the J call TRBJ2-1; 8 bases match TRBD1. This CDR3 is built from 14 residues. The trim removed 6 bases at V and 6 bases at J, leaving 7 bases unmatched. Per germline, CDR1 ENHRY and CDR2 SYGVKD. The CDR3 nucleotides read TGTGCCATCAGCCCGGGACAGGTGCCCAATGAGCAGTTCTTC. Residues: CAISPGQVPNEQFF.

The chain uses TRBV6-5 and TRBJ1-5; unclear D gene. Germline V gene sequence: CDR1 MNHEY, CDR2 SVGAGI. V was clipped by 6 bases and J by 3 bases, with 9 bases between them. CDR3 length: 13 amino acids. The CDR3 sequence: CASRTDFNQPQHF. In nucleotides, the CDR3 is TGTGCCAGCAGGACGGATTTCAATCAGCCCCAGCATTTT.

The CDR3 nucleotides read TGTGCCAGCAGTGAAGGGGCGGCTGCCTATAATTCACCCCTCCACTTT. Its translation: CASSEGAAAYNSPLHF. This rearrangement joins TRBV2 to TRBJ1-6; D not certain. In germline, CDR1 is SNHLY, CDR2 FYNNEI. This CDR3 spans 16 amino acids. Deletions cut 1 base from V and 2 bases from J, with 9 bases between.

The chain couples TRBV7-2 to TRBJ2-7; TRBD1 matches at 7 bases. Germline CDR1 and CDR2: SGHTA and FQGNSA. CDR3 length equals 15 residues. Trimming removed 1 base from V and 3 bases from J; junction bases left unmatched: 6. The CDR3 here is CASSLEGANIYEQYF. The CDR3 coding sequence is TGTGCCAGCAGCTTAGAGGGGGCAAATATCTACGAGCAGTACTTC. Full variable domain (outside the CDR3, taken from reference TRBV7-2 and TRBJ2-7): GAGVSQSPSNKVTEKGKDVELRCDPISGHTALYWYRQSLGQGLEFLIYFQGNSAPDKSGLPSDRFSAERTGGSVSTLTIQRTQQEDSAVYLCASSLEGANIYEQYFGPGTRLTVT.

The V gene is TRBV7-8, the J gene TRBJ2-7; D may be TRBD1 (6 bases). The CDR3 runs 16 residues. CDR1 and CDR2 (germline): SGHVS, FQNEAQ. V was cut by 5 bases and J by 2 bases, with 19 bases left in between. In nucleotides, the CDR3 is TGTGCCAGCAGCCAGTCTCGGGACACAAGAACCTACGAGCAGTACTTC. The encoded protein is CASSQSRDTRTYEQYF.

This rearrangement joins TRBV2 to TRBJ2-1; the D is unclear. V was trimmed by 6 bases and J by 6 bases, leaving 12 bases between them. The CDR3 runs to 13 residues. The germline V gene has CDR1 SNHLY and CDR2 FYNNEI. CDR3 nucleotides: TGTGCCAGCAGGGTCCTATTCGGCAATGAGCAGTTCTTC. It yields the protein CASRVLFGNEQFF.

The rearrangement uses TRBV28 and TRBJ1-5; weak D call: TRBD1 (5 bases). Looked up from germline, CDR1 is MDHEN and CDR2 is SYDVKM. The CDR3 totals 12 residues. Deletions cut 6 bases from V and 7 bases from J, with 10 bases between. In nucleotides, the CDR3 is TGTGCCAGCAGGGGACCCCCCCAGCCCCAGCATTTT. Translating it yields CASRGPPQPQHF.

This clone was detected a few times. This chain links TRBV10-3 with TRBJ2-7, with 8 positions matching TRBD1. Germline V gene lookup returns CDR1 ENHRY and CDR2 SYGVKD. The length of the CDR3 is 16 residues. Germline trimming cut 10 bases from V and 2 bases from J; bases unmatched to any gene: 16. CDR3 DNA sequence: TGTGCCACCAAGGGTTCGACAGGGGCCGCAACCTACGAGCAGTACTTC. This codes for CATKGSTGAATYEQYF.

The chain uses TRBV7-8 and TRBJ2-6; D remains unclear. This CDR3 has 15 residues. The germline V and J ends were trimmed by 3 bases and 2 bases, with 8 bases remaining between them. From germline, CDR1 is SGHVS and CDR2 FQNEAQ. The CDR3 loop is CASSLSVAGANVLTF. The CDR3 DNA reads TGTGCCAGCAGCTTGAGTGTGGCTGGGGCCAACGTCCTGACTTTC.

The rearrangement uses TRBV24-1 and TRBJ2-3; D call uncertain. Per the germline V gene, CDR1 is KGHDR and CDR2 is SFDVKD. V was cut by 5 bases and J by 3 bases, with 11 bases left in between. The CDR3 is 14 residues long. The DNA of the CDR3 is TGTGCCACCAGTGGGGTGGGCTTGACAGATACGCAGTATTTT. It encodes CATSGVGLTDTQYF.

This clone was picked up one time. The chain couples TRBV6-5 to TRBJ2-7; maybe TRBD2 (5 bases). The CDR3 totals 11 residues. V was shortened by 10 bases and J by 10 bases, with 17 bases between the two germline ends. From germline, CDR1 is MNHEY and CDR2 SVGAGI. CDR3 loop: CATRFGPGQYF. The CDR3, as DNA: TGTGCCACTCGGTTCGGCCCGGGACAGTACTTC.

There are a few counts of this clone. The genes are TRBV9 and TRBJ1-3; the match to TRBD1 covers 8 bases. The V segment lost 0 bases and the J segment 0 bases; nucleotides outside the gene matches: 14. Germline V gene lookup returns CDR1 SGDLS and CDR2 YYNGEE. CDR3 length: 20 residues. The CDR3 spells CASSVDPRPTGDSSGNTIYF. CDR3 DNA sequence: TGTGCCAGCAGCGTAGACCCCCGCCCGACAGGGGATAGCTCTGGAAACACCATATATTTT.

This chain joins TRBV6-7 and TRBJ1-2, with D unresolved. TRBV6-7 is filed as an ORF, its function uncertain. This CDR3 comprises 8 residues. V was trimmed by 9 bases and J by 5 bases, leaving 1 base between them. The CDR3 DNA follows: TGTGCCAGTTATGGCTACACCTTC. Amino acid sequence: CASYGYTF.

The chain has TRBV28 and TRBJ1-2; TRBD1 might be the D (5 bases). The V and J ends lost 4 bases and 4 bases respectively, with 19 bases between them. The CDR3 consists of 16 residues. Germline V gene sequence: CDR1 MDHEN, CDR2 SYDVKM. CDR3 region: CASSSDGTALSYGYTF. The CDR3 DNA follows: TGTGCCAGCAGTTCCGACGGGACTGCCCTGTCCTATGGCTACACCTTC.

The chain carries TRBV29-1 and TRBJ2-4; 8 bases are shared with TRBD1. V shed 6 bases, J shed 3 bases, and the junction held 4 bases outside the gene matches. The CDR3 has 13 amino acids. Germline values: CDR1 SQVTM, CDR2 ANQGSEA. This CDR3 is CSVVDRDKNIQYF. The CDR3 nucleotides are TGCAGCGTCGTGGACAGGGACAAAAACATTCAGTACTTC.

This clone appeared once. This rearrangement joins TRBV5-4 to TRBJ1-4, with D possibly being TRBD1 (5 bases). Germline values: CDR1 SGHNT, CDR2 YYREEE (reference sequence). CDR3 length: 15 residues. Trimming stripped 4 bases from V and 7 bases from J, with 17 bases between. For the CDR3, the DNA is TGTGCCAGCAGCCCCGGACCGACCGGGGGTGAAAAACTGTTTTTT. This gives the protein CASSPGPTGGEKLFF.

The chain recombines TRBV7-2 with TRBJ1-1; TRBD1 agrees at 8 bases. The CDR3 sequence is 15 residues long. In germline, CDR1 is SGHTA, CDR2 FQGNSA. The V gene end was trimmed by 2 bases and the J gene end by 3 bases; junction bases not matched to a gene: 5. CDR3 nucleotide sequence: TGTGCCAGCAGCTTATATCAGGGGGCCCACACTGAAGCTTTCTTT. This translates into CASSLYQGAHTEAFF. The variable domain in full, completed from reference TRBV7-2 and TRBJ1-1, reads GAGVSQSPSNKVTEKGKDVELRCDPISGHTALYWYRQSLGQGLEFLIYFQGNSAPDKSGLPSDRFSAERTGGSVSTLTIQRTQQEDSAVYLCASSLYQGAHTEAFFGQGTRLTVV.

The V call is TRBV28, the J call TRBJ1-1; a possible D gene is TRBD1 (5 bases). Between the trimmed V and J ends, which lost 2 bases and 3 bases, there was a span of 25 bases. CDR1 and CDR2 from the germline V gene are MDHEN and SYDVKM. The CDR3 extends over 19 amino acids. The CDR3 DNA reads TGTGCCAGCAGTTTAGCGGCAGGGTTAGGTACGTTAGGTGACACTGAAGCTTTCTTT. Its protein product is CASSLAAGLGTLGDTEAFF. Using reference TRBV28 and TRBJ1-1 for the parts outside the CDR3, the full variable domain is DVKVTQSSRYLVKRTGEKVFLECVQDMDHENMFWYRQDPGLGLRLIYFSYDVKMKEKGDIPEGYSVSREKKERFSLILESASTNQTSMYLCASSLAAGLGTLGDTEAFFGQGTRLTVV.